The 23 T cell receptor beta chains reported below all come from one sample, sequenced in a study of neurological immune-mediated disorders. MiXCR was run by TCRdb on the 5' RACE reads, yielding one entry per CDR3 protein. The sample carries roughly 13,000 distinct CDR3 sequences, 6% to 8% recorded once. Sequencing used CD8+ T cells from blood. The receptors here all came from a woman aged 35 to 49 in good health.

There are many counts of this clonotype. The chain links TRBV12-3 or TRBV12-4 to TRBJ2-3; the D is unclear. Trimming removed 6 bases from V and 2 bases from J, with 3 bases in between. The CDR3 extends over 11 amino acids. CDR3 amino acids: CASSPTDTQYF. The DNA for the CDR3 is TGTGCCAGCAGCCCCACAGATACGCAGTATTTT.

The table lists this clonotype with many counts. The chain joins TRBV28 to TRBJ2-7, with D uncertain. Germline CDR1 MDHEN, CDR2 SYDVKM. CDR3 length: 11 residues. Trimming removed 5 bases at V and 4 bases at J, with 6 bases between. CDR3 nucleotides: TGTGCCAGCAGTGAGACTTACGAGCAGTACTTC. It encodes CASSETYEQYF.

This clonotype was recorded many times. The chain joins TRBV10-2 to TRBJ2-6; D gene unclear. Per germline, CDR1 WSHSY and CDR2 SAAADI. The ends were cut back, 2 bases at V and 0 bases at J, with 5 bases in the middle. CDR3 length: 15 amino acids. CDR3 amino acids: CASSEGLSGANVLTF. CDR3 sequence (DNA): TGCGCCAGCAGTGAGGGCCTCTCTGGGGCCAACGTCCTGACTTTC.

This clonotype was found many times. The chain uses TRBV7-2 and TRBJ1-2; a possible D gene is TRBD1 (6 bases). From germline, CDR1 is SGHTA and CDR2 FQGNSA. V was clipped by 4 bases and J by 0 bases, with 15 bases between them. The CDR3 spans 16 residues. This CDR3 reads CASSSYRELANYGYTF. Written as DNA, the CDR3 is TGTGCCAGCAGCTCTTACAGGGAGTTAGCTAACTATGGCTACACCTTC.

Ten or more counts support this clonotype. The chain is built from TRBV30 and TRBJ1-2; the D is unclear. V dropped 5 bases and J dropped 1 base, with 8 bases sitting between them. This CDR3 contains 12 residues. Germline loops: CDR1 GTSNPN, CDR2 SVGIG (reference sequence). CDR3 amino acids: CAWLSINYGYTF. CDR3 nucleotide sequence: TGTGCCTGGCTGTCGATTAACTATGGCTACACCTTC.

Many counts were recorded for this clonotype. This sequence joins TRBV9 and TRBJ2-3, with unresolved D. Trimming took off 0 bases at V and 4 bases at J, with 6 bases between the two ends. This CDR3 has 13 amino acids. Germline V gives CDR1 SGDLS, CDR2 YYNGEE. The CDR3 loop is CASSVVGPDTQYF. CDR3 coding DNA: TGTGCCAGCAGCGTAGTCGGGCCAGATACGCAGTATTTT.

This clonotype was detected ten times or more. The V call is TRBV2, the J call TRBJ1-6; D not certain. V was trimmed by 7 bases and J by 9 bases, leaving 7 bases between them. Germline lookup yields CDR1 SNHLY and CDR2 FYNNEI. There are 11 residues in the CDR3. DNA of the CDR3: TGTGCCAGCAATATAGTTTCACCCCTCCACTTT. It codes for CASNIVSPLHF.

This chain connects TRBV5-1 to TRBJ2-7; TRBD1 matches 9 bases. The germline gives CDR1 SGHRS, CDR2 YFSETQ. With V trimmed by 3 bases and J by 3 bases, 7 bases remained unmatched. This CDR3 comprises 15 residues. For the CDR3, the DNA is TGCGCCAGCAGCTATCCCGGGACAGGGATCTACGAGCAGTACTTC. Protein sequence: CASSYPGTGIYEQYF.

In its sample, this clonotype was seen many times. The chain employs TRBV9 and TRBJ2-3; 7 bases match TRBD1. Germline V CDR1 and CDR2: SGDLS, YYNGEE. This CDR3 comprises 14 residues. The trim removed 4 bases at V and 1 base at J, leaving 3 bases unmatched. This CDR3 reads CASSITGGTDTQYF. For the CDR3, the DNA is TGTGCCAGCAGCATTACAGGGGGCACAGATACGCAGTATTTT.

This clonotype was counted ten times or more. CDR3: CASSLVGTRNDEQFF. As DNA, the CDR3 is TGTGCCAGCAGCTTAGTCGGGACGCGAAACGATGAGCAGTTCTTC. The chain recombines TRBV11-2 with TRBJ2-1; D might be TRBD1 or TRBD2, each matching 5 bases. The CDR3 is made up of 15 amino acids. The germline CDR1 and CDR2 sequences are SGHAT and FQNNGV. V was pared by 1 base and J by 8 bases, with 15 bases between.

This clonotype was observed at least ten times. The genes are TRBV2 and TRBJ1-6; no reliable D call. Germline CDR1 is SNHLY and CDR2 is FYNNEI. V was trimmed by 4 bases and J by 7 bases, leaving 8 bases between them. This CDR3 has 13 residues. As DNA, the CDR3 is TGTGCCAGCAGTGGCTCTCAAAATTCACCCCTCCACTTT. Translated, it gives CASSGSQNSPLHF.

This clonotype was picked up many times. Here the CDR3 DNA reads TGTGCCAGCAAAGGGACAGGGGGGCCCGCCTACGAGCAGTACTTC. Its protein product is CASKGTGGPAYEQYF. The V gene is TRBV27, the J gene TRBJ2-7; 11 bases map to TRBD1. In germline, CDR1 is MNHEY, CDR2 SMNVEV (reference sequence). The CDR3 runs 15 residues. After removal of 7 bases from V and 2 bases from J, the junction contained 7 bases not matched to a gene.

Ten or more counts support this clonotype. The V and J genes are TRBV15 and TRBJ2-5; TRBD2 matches 9 bases. With 0 bases clipped from V and 5 bases from J, the junction kept 7 bases outside the gene matches. CDR1 and CDR2 (germline): LNHNV, YYDKDF (reference sequence). The length of the CDR3 is 16 residues. CDR3 coding DNA: TGTGCCACCAGCAGAGATAATAGCGGGGGAGGGGAGACCCAGTACTTC. Amino acid sequence: CATSRDNSGGGETQYF.

This clonotype has ten or more counts. The chain carries TRBV2 and TRBJ2-7, with 7 bases identical to TRBD1. This CDR3 is built from 16 residues. CDR1 is SNHLY and CDR2 is FYNNEI in the germline V gene. After removal of 6 bases from V and 2 bases from J, the junction contained 13 bases not matched to a gene. The CDR3 DNA reads as TGTGCCAGCAGGTTAACCGGGACAGAAATTACCTACGAGCAGTACTTC. The encoded protein is CASRLTGTEITYEQYF.

This clonotype was picked up many times. This chain connects TRBV21-1 to TRBJ2-7. TRBV21-1 is annotated as a pseudogene. This CDR3 is built from 15 residues. The CDR3 sequence: CASIDPISPAYEQYF. The CDR3, as DNA: TGTGCCAGCATTGACCCTATCTCGCCAGCCTACGAGCAGTACTTC.

This clonotype was detected ten times or more. This rearrangement joins TRBV15 to TRBJ2-7, with 10 bases identical to TRBD1. This CDR3 is 16 amino acids long. Unmatched junction bases numbered 7, after V lost 3 bases and J lost 2 bases. Germline V lookup: CDR1 LNHNV, CDR2 YYDKDF (reference sequence). The CDR3 DNA sequence: TGTGCCACCAGCAGCATCCGGGACAGGGGCCCCTACGAGCAGTACTTC. This encodes CATSSIRDRGPYEQYF. Variable domain in full (rest from reference TRBV15 and TRBJ2-7): DAMVIQNPRYQVTQFGKPVTLSCSQTLNHNVMYWYQQKSSQAPKLLFHYYDKDFNNEADTPDNFQSRRPNTSFCFLDIRSPGLGDTAMYLCATSSIRDRGPYEQYFGPGTRLTVT.

This clonotype was counted at least ten times. The J gene is TRBJ2-5, the V gene TRBV20-1; D is possibly TRBD2 (6 bases). There are 12 residues in the CDR3. The germline CDR1 and CDR2 sequences are DFQATT and SNEGSKA (reference sequence). Trimming took 1 base from V and 5 from J, leaving 8 bases between them. CDR3 nucleotide sequence: TGCAGTGCTAGAGCAGGGAGGGAGACCCAGTACTTC. This codes for CSARAGRETQYF.

A remark on this clonotype: It may be a read error: a sequence one base away is much more abundant. The J gene is TRBJ2-2, the V gene TRBV7-6, with D perhaps matching TRBD1 or TRBD2 (5 bases each). Trimming stripped 5 bases from V and 5 bases from J, with 15 bases between. CDR1 SGHVS and CDR2 FNYEAQ come from the germline V gene. The CDR3 has 15 amino acids. This chain's CDR3 is CASSTTGGLTGELFF. In DNA, the CDR3 is TGTGCCAGCAGCACCACAGGAGGATTAACCGGGGAGCTGTTTTTT.

This clonotype is medium-sized (0.01 to 0.1%). This chain links TRBV4-1 with TRBJ1-1; D is perhaps TRBD1 (5 bases). Germline CDR1 reads MGHRA; CDR2 reads YSYEKL. Deletions cut 1 base from V and 11 bases from J, with 11 bases between. This CDR3 contains 12 residues. CDR3: CASSQVLGTAFF. In DNA, the CDR3 is TGCGCCAGCAGCCAAGTCTTAGGGACGGCTTTCTTT.

The table lists this clonotype with many counts. The V call is TRBV11-2, the J call TRBJ2-1; 13 nucleotides match TRBD2. The CDR3 has 14 amino acids. Germline V CDR1 and CDR2: SGHAT, FQNNGV. Trimming at V came to 5 bases and at J to 6 bases, leaving 1 base not matched to a gene. DNA for the CDR3: TGTGCCAGCAGCGGACTAGCGGGGGCCAATGAGCAGTTCTTC. This translates into CASSGLAGANEQFF.

This clonotype was seen repeatedly, ten times or more. This CDR3 is CASTLVRTVGLEVAKNIQYF. Written as DNA, the CDR3 is TGTGCCAGCACCCTCGTCAGGACAGTGGGACTAGAGGTGGCCAAAAACATTCAGTACTTC. The chain uses TRBV14 and TRBJ2-4, with TRBD2 matching over 8 bases. J lost 1 base, V lost 7 bases, and 21 bases had no gene match. Germline assignment: CDR1 SGHDN and CDR2 FVKESK. The CDR3 spans 20 residues.

The sample holds many counts of this clonotype. This chain connects TRBV12-3 or TRBV12-4 to TRBJ2-7, with a tentative D call TRBD2 (6 bases). This CDR3 is 14 amino acids long. V gave up 4 bases and J gave up 2 bases, with 12 bases separating them. CDR3: CASSYGGMTYEQYF. Here the CDR3 DNA reads TGTGCCAGCAGTTACGGGGGAATGACCTACGAGCAGTACTTC.

This clonotype was picked up many times. The chain is built from TRBV10-3 and TRBJ2-3; D is uncertain. CDR1 is ENHRY, CDR2 SYGVKD, per germline. There are 13 residues in the CDR3. Trimming took 3 bases from V and 0 from J, leaving 4 bases between them. CDR3 sequence reads: CAISETSTDTQYF. Written as DNA, the CDR3 is TGTGCCATCAGTGAAACTAGCACAGATACGCAGTATTTT.